Shown below are 17 T cell receptor beta chains from a single sample sequenced in a study of Ad26.COV2.S vaccination and SARS-CoV-2 variants. TCRdb's table, derived via immunoSEQ multiplex PCR, lists solely in-frame clones and lacks some. This table holds hundreds of thousands of clones, about nine tenths found once. Treatment meaning: some 19 received Ad26.COV2.S at low or high dose, single or two shots; a few received placebo; per-sample allocation not given. On day 63 after the first injection, vaccine and placebo recipients gave samples. The source was peripheral blood, collected in a trial of Ad26.COV2.S vaccine versus placebo. All receptors derive from a person between 18 and 60 years old who received the Ad26.COV2.S COVID-19 vaccine or a placebo.

The J gene is TRBJ1-1, the V gene TRBV12-5, with D perhaps TRBD1 (5 bases). The CDR3 length is 15 residues. The V gene's germline CDR1 is LGHNT and CDR2 FRNRAP. V was pared by 2 bases and J by 0 bases, with 10 bases between. The CDR3 spells CASGLNGGVNTEAFF. The CDR3, as DNA: TGTGCTAGTGGTTTGAACGGGGGGGTGAACACTGAAGCTTTCTTT.

The chain combines TRBV5-5 with TRBJ2-7; 7 nucleotides line up with TRBD1. Trimming at V came to 5 bases and at J to 5 bases, leaving 7 bases not matched to a gene. The CDR3 is 13 amino acids. Germline CDR1 SGHKS, CDR2 YYEKEE (reference sequence). The CDR3 sequence: CASSTDRDNEQYF. The CDR3 nucleotides read TGTGCCAGCAGTACAGACAGGGACAACGAGCAGTACTTC.

In regard to this clone: Other DNA variants within this sample encode the same CDR3. CDR3 nucleotide sequence: TGTGCCATCAGTGCATCAGGGACAAACCGTGAGCAGCCCCAGCATTTT. It is translated as CAISASGTNREQPQHF. The chain is built from TRBV10-3 and TRBJ1-5; D perhaps matches TRBD1 (6 bases). V lost 4 bases to trimming and J lost 7 bases, with 20 bases between them. The V gene's germline CDR1 is ENHRY and CDR2 SYGVKD. The CDR3 has 16 residues.

The chain employs TRBV10-3 and TRBJ1-5; possibly TRBD1 for D (5 bases). Germline CDR1 and CDR2: ENHRY and SYGVKD. The CDR3 has 13 residues. The CDR3 region is CATNGGGNQPQHF. As DNA, the CDR3 is TGTGCGACGAATGGGGGTGGGAATCAGCCCCAGCATTTT.

CDR3 amino acids: CASREPGQGYGYTF. The CDR3 nucleotides are TGTGCCAGCAGGGAACCGGGACAGGGGTATGGCTACACCTTC. The chain uses TRBV2 and TRBJ1-2; 10 positions agree with TRBD1. Germline lookup yields CDR1 SNHLY and CDR2 FYNNEI. The CDR3 totals 14 residues. The junction had 6 bases not matched to a gene; V was cut back by 6 bases and J by 5 bases.

The chain is built from TRBV7-9 and TRBJ2-2; no clear D. The CDR3 has 14 residues. Germline V gene data show CDR1 as SEHNR and CDR2 as FQNEAQ (reference sequence). The V and J ends lost 3 bases and 3 bases respectively, with 8 bases between them. The CDR3 bases are TGTGCCAGCAGCTTCGGTAGCCACACCGGGGAGCTGTTTTTT. This translates into CASSFGSHTGELFF.

About this clone: Compared with germline, one end of the junction differs, possibly owing to a read error. The V gene is TRBV18, the J gene TRBJ2-5, with unresolved D. This CDR3 comprises 15 residues. Germline V gene lookup returns CDR1 KGHSH and CDR2 LQKENI. The CDR3: CASSPQESAQGTQYF. The DNA of the CDR3 is TGTGCCAGCTCACCACAGGAGTCTGCCCAAGGGACCCAGTACTTC. The entire variable domain, with the rest obtained from reference TRBV18 and TRBJ2-5, is as follows: NAGVMQNPRHLVRRRGQEARLRCSPMKGHSHVYWYRQLPEEGLKFMVYLQKENIIDESGMPKERFSAEFPKEGPSILRIQQVVRGDSAAYFCASSPQESAQGTQYFGPGTRLLVL.

A note on this clone: This specimen includes other DNA sequences encoding the same CDR3. The CDR3 sequence is CASSQDPRGYEQYF. CDR3 bases: TGCGCCAGCAGCCAAGATCCCAGGGGATACGAGCAGTACTTC. This sequence joins TRBV4-3 and TRBJ2-7; perhaps TRBD1 as D (6 bases). The CDR3 spans 14 residues. In germline, CDR1 is LGHNA, CDR2 YSLEER. Trimming took 0 bases from V and 4 from J, leaving 10 bases between them.

The chain links TRBV30 to TRBJ1-2, with TRBD1 as a possible D gene (6 bases). With 8 bases removed from V and 4 bases from J, the gap between germline ends came to 11 bases. Germline loops: CDR1 GTSNPN, CDR2 SVGIG (reference sequence). The CDR3 length is 11 residues. CDR3 in amino acids: CAGNRAYGYTF. The CDR3 nucleotides are TGTGCCGGGAACAGGGCCTATGGCTACACCTTC.

The CDR3 DNA is TGTGCCAGCAGTTTGCCCCTAGCGGGGGTCTGGGAGACCCAGTACTTC. Translating it yields CASSLPLAGVWETQYF. J is TRBJ2-5 and V is TRBV28, with 10 bases aligning to TRBD2. Looked up from germline, CDR1 is MDHEN and CDR2 is SYDVKM. The CDR3 runs to 16 residues. V lost 3 bases and J lost 5; bases outside the gene matches: 9. The full variable domain, with the rest looked up from reference TRBV28 and TRBJ2-5, is DVKVTQSSRYLVKRTGEKVFLECVQDMDHENMFWYRQDPGLGLRLIYFSYDVKMKEKGDIPEGYSVSREKKERFSLILESASTNQTSMYLCASSLPLAGVWETQYFGPGTRLLVL.

This clone has a single count. The genes are TRBV7-9 and TRBJ2-6; D is uncertain. V lost 1 base to trimming and J lost 1 base, with 11 bases between them. Germline V gene lookup returns CDR1 SEHNR and CDR2 FQNEAQ (reference sequence). The CDR3 length is 17 residues. This chain's CDR3 is CASSLGNSRSGANVLTF. The CDR3 DNA is TGTGCCAGCAGCTTAGGGAACAGTCGGTCTGGGGCCAACGTCCTGACTTTC.

The count of this clone is one. The chain joins TRBV27 to TRBJ1-2; D unclear. The CDR3 has 13 amino acids. The V end was cut by 6 bases, the J end by 4 bases, with 12 bases between. Germline values: CDR1 MNHEY, CDR2 SMNVEV (reference sequence). For the CDR3, the DNA is TGTGCCAGCAGCCTCGGGGTATTCTATGGCTACACCTTC. This codes for CASSLGVFYGYTF.

In its sample, this clone was seen once. The CDR3 DNA reads as TGCAGTGCCCTGAGGCAGGGAGCGGCTTTCTTT. Its translation: CSALRQGAAFF. The chain is built from TRBV20-1 and TRBJ1-1, with D perhaps matching TRBD1 (5 bases). V dropped 6 bases and J dropped 11 bases, with 16 bases sitting between them. Germline V gene sequence: CDR1 DFQATT, CDR2 SNEGSKA (reference sequence). The CDR3 has 11 amino acids.

The chain links TRBV6-2 or TRBV6-3 to TRBJ2-4, with 7 bases identical to TRBD2. The CDR3 runs 14 residues. The V gene's germline CDR1 is MNHEY and CDR2 SVGEGT. V gave up 2 bases and J gave up 6 bases; unmatched junction bases: 4. The CDR3 DNA follows: TGTGCCAGCAGTTACGGGGGAGGGGTAAACATTCAGTACTTC. Encoded protein: CASSYGGGVNIQYF.

The V gene is TRBV5-1, the J gene TRBJ2-7; 9 bases are shared with TRBD2. Germline assignment: CDR1 SGHRS and CDR2 YFSETQ. The V and J ends lost 0 bases and 6 bases, in that order; junction bases with no gene match: 1. The CDR3 contains 13 residues. The CDR3 DNA reads as TGCGCCAGCAGCTTGGGCGGGGGGGGCGAGCAGTACTTC. It specifies CASSLGGGGEQYF.

This clone was detected once. The V gene is TRBV7-8, the J gene TRBJ2-5; 9 nucleotides align to TRBD2. The CDR3 extends over 15 amino acids. Germline assignment: CDR1 SGHVS and CDR2 FQNEAQ. The V segment lost 2 bases and the J segment 1 base; nucleotides outside the gene matches: 2. This CDR3 reads CASSLMRGGQETQYF. The CDR3 nucleotides are TGTGCCAGCAGCTTAATGCGGGGGGGCCAAGAGACCCAGTACTTC. The full variable domain, with the rest looked up from reference TRBV7-8 and TRBJ2-5, is GAGVSQSPRYKVAKRGQDVALRCDPISGHVSLFWYQQALGQGPEFLTYFQNEAQLDKSGLPSDRFFAERPEGSVSTLKIQRTQQEDSAVYLCASSLMRGGQETQYFGPGTRLLVL.

This clone was recorded only once. This rearrangement joins TRBV2 to TRBJ1-1; a weak D match, TRBD1 (5 bases). Germline lookup yields CDR1 SNHLY and CDR2 FYNNEI. This CDR3 spans 14 amino acids. The V gene lost 8 bases and the J gene lost 0 bases, with 13 bases spanning the gap. The DNA for the CDR3 is TGTGCCAGCGGGGGAAGGACGGTGAACACTGAAGCTTTCTTT. The encoded protein is CASGGRTVNTEAFF. Using reference TRBV2 and TRBJ1-1 for the parts outside the CDR3, the full variable domain is EPEVTQTPSHQVTQMGQEVILRCVPISNHLYFYWYRQILGQKVEFLVSFYNNEISEKSEIFDDQFSVERPDGSNFTLKIRSTKLEDSAMYFCASGGRTVNTEAFFGQGTRLTVV.